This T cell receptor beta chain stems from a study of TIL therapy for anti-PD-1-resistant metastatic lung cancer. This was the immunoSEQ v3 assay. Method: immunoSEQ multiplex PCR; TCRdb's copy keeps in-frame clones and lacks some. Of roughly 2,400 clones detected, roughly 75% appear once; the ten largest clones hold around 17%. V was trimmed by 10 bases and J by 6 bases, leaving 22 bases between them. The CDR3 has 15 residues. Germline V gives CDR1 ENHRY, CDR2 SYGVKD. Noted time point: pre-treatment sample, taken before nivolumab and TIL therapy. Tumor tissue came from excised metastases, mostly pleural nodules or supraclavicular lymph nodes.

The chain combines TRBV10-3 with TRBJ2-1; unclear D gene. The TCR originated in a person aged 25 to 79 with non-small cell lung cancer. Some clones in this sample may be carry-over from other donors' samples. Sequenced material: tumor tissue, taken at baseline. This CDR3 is CATGEAGLRPNEQFF. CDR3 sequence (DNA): TGTGCCACCGGTGAGGCCGGTCTAAGGCCCAATGAGCAGTTCTTC.